This TCR beta chain derives from a study of spatial heterogeneity in lung cancer. Study-wide background: Detected sequences consistently included more beta-chain ones than alpha-chain ones. Points from the study as a whole: Circulating ubiquitous expanded tumor TCRs were observed more frequently at resection than at follow-up.

CDR3 length: 14 amino acids. Germline V CDR1 and CDR2: KGHSH, LQKENI. A distinct unique molecular identifier was carried by each TCR cDNA molecule. TCRdb reprocessed the 5' RACE reads with MiXCR, giving one entry per CDR3 protein. This repertoire shows about 47,000 distinct CDR3 sequences, approximately 12% found once; its top ten account for about 43%. Of note for this clonotype: The antigen is undetermined. A much larger clone lies a single base off, so this may be a read error.

Described time point: sample taken at primary tumor resection. Unsorted whole RNA samples from tumor, nontumor lung or frozen PBMC were sequenced. Untreated early-stage non-small cell lung cancer patients, some 70 in total, were the donors. The source material was PBMCs, sampled at surgery. The chain uses TRBV18 and TRBJ2-3; D may correspond to TRBD1 or TRBD2 (5 bases each). The clonotype originates from a female donor with early-stage non-small cell lung cancer. CDR3 DNA: TGTGCCAGCTCACCACTAGGGGACGCAGATATGCAGTATTTT. Its protein product is CASSPLGDADMQYF.